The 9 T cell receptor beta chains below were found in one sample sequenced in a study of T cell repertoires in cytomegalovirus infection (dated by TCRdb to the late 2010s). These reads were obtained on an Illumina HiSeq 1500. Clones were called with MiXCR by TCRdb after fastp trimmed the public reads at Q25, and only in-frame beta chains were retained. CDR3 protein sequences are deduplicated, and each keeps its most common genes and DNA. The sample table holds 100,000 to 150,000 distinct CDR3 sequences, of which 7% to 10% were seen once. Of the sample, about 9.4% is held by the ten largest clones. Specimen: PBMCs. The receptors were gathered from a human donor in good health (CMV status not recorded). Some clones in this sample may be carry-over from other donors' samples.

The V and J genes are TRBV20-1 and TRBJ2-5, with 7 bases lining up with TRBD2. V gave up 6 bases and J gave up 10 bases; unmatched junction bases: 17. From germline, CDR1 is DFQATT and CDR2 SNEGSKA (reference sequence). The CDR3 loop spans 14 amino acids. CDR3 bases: TGCAGTGCCAGGGACTACCCTCAGAGTAATATCCAGTACTTC. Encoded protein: CSARDYPQSNIQYF.

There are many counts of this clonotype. In DNA form, the CDR3 reads TGTGCCAGCAGCTTAGCGCTCCAGGCACAGGGCTACACCTTC. The encoded protein is CASSLALQAQGYTF. The V and J genes are TRBV7-9 and TRBJ1-2; D is ambiguous. Trimming removed 0 bases from V and 8 bases from J, with 13 bases in between. Germline assignment: CDR1 SEHNR and CDR2 FQNEAQ (reference sequence). The length of the CDR3 is 14 residues.

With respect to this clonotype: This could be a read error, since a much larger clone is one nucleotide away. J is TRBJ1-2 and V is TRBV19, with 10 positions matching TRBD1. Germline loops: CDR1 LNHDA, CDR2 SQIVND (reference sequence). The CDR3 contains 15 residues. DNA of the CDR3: TGTGCCAGTAGTACCGCCGGGACAGGGGTCTATGACTACACCTTC. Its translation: CASSTAGTGVYDYTF.

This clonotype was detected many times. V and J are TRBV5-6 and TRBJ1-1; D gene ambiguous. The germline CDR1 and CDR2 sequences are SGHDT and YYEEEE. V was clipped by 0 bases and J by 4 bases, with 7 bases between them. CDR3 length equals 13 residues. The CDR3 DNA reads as TGTGCCAGCAGCTTGGTGTCAAGCACTGAAGCTTTCTTT. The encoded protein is CASSLVSSTEAFF.

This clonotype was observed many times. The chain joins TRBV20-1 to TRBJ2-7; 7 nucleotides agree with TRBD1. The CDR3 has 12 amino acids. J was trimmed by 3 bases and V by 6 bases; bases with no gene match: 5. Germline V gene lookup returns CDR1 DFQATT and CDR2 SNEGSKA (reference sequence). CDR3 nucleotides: TGCAGTGCAAGGGACAGTAACTACGAGCAGTACTTC. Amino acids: CSARDSNYEQYF.

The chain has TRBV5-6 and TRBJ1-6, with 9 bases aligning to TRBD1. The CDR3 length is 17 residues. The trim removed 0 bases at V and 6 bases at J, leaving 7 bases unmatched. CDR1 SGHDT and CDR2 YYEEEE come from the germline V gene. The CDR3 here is CASSLGTGGSFNSPLHF. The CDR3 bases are TGTGCCAGCAGCTTGGGTACAGGGGGCTCTTTTAATTCACCCCTCCACTTT.

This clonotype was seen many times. CDR3 DNA sequence: TGTGCCAGCAGTTACTCGGGGGAGCAGTACTTC. Translation gives CASSYSGEQYF. The rearrangement uses TRBV6-5 and TRBJ2-7, with D hard to call. The germline V gene has CDR1 MNHEY and CDR2 SVGAGI. The V end lost 0 bases, the J end lost 7 bases, and 4 bases lay between the germline ends. The CDR3 extends over 11 amino acids.

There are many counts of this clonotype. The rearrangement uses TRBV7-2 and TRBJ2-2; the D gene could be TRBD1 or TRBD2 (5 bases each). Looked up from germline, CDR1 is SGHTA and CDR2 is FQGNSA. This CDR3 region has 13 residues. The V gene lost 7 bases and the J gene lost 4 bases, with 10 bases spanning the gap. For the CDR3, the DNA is TGTGCCAGCACCGTGGGGGTCACCGGGGAGCTGTTTTTT. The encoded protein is CASTVGVTGELFF.

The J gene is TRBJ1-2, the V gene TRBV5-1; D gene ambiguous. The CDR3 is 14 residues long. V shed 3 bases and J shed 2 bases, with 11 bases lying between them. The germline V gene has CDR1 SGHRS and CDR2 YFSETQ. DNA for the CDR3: TGCGCCAGCAGCTCAACGGATGAGAACTATGGCTACACCTTC. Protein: CASSSTDENYGYTF.